This TCR beta chain is from a study of T cell responses to AZD1222 COVID-19 vaccine. The study, taken as a whole, reports: The study identified only a handful of AZD1222 recipients as seropositive at baseline.

About this clone: Its antigen is not identified.

Clones were sequenced by immunoSEQ multiplex PCR, and TCRdb holds only the in-frame ones, with some missing. The profile shows around 170,000 clones, approximately 91% of them singletons. The V end lost 0 bases, the J end lost 6 bases, and 14 bases lay between the germline ends. The CDR3 is 15 amino acids. CDR1 and CDR2 (germline): ENHRY, SYGVKD. This sequence originates from an adult in good health. The chain recombines TRBV10-3 with TRBJ1-2; D is undetermined. The sequencing here drew on peripheral blood, taken on day 0 of AZD1222 vaccination. The CDR3 loop reads CAISESTLGGHGYTF. The CDR3 DNA is TGTGCCATCAGTGAGTCGACTTTGGGCGGCCATGGCTACACCTTC.